Presented here are 26 T cell receptor beta chains from one specimen sequenced in a study of blood T cell repertoires in COVID-19. The table came from immunoSEQ multiplex PCR; TCRdb's copy has only in-frame clones and leaves some out. The sample has about 62,000 clones, around 89% seen once. The sequenced sample was peripheral blood. All receptors come from an older woman with COVID-19, enrolled during active disease.

This clone was recorded once. This sample includes further DNA sequences coding for the same CDR3. The chain is built from TRBV19 and TRBJ1-1; D is unclear. From germline, CDR1 is LNHDA and CDR2 SQIVND (reference sequence). Trimming shortened V by 4 bases and J by 2 bases, and 8 bases separated the two germline ends. CDR3 length: 13 amino acids. CDR3 DNA sequence: TGTGCCAGTAGTACAGGCCTAAACACTGAAGCTTTCTTT. Amino acid sequence: CASSTGLNTEAFF.

This chain links TRBV19 with TRBJ1-1; D might be TRBD1 (5 bases). The CDR3 is made up of 14 amino acids. The germline gives CDR1 LNHDA, CDR2 SQIVND (reference sequence). The V gene lost 2 bases and the J gene lost 4 bases, with 11 bases spanning the gap. CDR3: CASSITAGLTEAFF. CDR3 in DNA: TGTGCCAGTAGTATAACGGCAGGGCTCACTGAAGCTTTCTTT.

V gene TRBV30 combines with J gene TRBJ1-1; D is perhaps TRBD1 (5 bases). Germline V gene sequence: CDR1 GTSNPN, CDR2 SVGIG (reference sequence). CDR3 length: 14 amino acids. V lost 4 bases, J lost 5 bases, and 17 bases lay in between. This CDR3 reads CAWKREGMFTEAFF. CDR3 sequence (DNA): TGTGCCTGGAAGAGGGAGGGGATGTTTACTGAAGCTTTCTTT.

CDR3 sequence reads: CASSPDSFSKNIQYF. The CDR3 nucleotides are TGTGCCAGCTCACCGGACAGTTTTAGCAAAAACATTCAGTACTTC. The chain carries TRBV18 and TRBJ2-4, with a weak D call TRBD1 (6 bases). Trimming took 3 bases from V and 3 from J, leaving 12 bases between them. The CDR3 covers 15 residues. Germline values: CDR1 KGHSH, CDR2 LQKENI. Together with reference TRBV18 and TRBJ2-4, the CDR3 gives the full variable domain: NAGVMQNPRHLVRRRGQEARLRCSPMKGHSHVYWYRQLPEEGLKFMVYLQKENIIDESGMPKERFSAEFPKEGPSILRIQQVVRGDSAAYFCASSPDSFSKNIQYFGAGTRLSVL.

The chain has TRBV24-1 and TRBJ2-5; 11 bases fit TRBD1. Germline values: CDR1 KGHDR, CDR2 SFDVKD. The junction had 8 bases not matched to a gene; V was cut back by 7 bases and J by 5 bases. The CDR3 contains 15 residues. CDR3 coding DNA: TGTGCCACCAGCGCGGGACAGGGGGTGAGGGAGACCCAGTACTTC. Protein product: CATSAGQGVRETQYF.

V is TRBV18 and J is TRBJ2-1; 12 positions match TRBD2. J lost 0 bases, V lost 6 bases, and 3 bases had no gene match. The CDR3 loop spans 16 amino acids. Germline CDR1 and CDR2: KGHSH and LQKENI. CDR3 amino acids: CASSQTSGSSYNEQFF. Here the CDR3 DNA reads TGTGCCAGCTCTCAGACTAGCGGGAGCTCCTACAATGAGCAGTTCTTC.

The chain couples TRBV28 to TRBJ1-4, with D perhaps matching TRBD1 (5 bases). V was clipped by 4 bases and J by 3 bases, with 12 bases between them. This CDR3 comprises 15 residues. CDR1 is MDHEN, CDR2 SYDVKM, per germline. CDR3 region: CASSSQGWANEKLFF. The CDR3 DNA is TGTGCCAGCAGTTCCCAGGGCTGGGCTAATGAAAAACTGTTTTTT.

The chain has TRBV11-2 and TRBJ1-1, with no clear D. CDR3 size: 15 residues. Germline CDR1 and CDR2: SGHAT and FQNNGV. The ends were cut back, 1 base at V and 1 base at J, with 10 bases in the middle. This CDR3 reads CASSLVWSGNTEAFF. Written as DNA, the CDR3 is TGTGCCAGCAGCTTAGTATGGTCGGGGAACACTGAAGCTTTCTTT.

The V gene is TRBV10-1, the J gene TRBJ2-4, with D tentatively TRBD1 (6 bases). The CDR3 runs 15 residues. The germline V and J ends were trimmed by 8 bases and 1 base, with 15 bases remaining between them. CDR1 and CDR2 from the germline V gene are WNHNN and SYGVQD (reference sequence). The CDR3 spells CASQGPTSAKNIQYF. Written as DNA, the CDR3 is TGCGCCAGCCAGGGGCCCACGAGCGCCAAAAACATTCAGTACTTC.

The chain combines TRBV9 with TRBJ2-1, with 16 bases aligning to TRBD2. Germline assignment: CDR1 SGDLS and CDR2 YYNGEE. Trimming took 4 bases from V and 4 from J; bases not matched to a gene: 11. The CDR3 is 19 residues long. The CDR3 DNA follows: TGTGCCAGCAGCTCACAAGGGACTAGCGGGAGGGATAAATACAATGAGCAGTTCTTC. Its protein product is CASSSQGTSGRDKYNEQFF.

The chain recombines TRBV5-4 with TRBJ2-2; no firm D call. The germline CDR1 and CDR2 sequences are SGHNT and YYREEE (reference sequence). The CDR3 extends over 15 amino acids. Between the trimmed V and J ends, which lost 0 bases and 3 bases, there was a span of 9 bases. The CDR3 DNA sequence: TGTGCCAGCAGCTTGGCCCCCGTTTACACCGGGGAGCTGTTTTTT. Its translation: CASSLAPVYTGELFF.

The chain has TRBV7-2 and TRBJ1-1; D ambiguous. Germline CDR1 SGHTA, CDR2 FQGNSA. This CDR3 has 16 amino acids. V was pared by 3 bases and J by 1 base, with 15 bases between. CDR3 protein: CASSLLTGVGNTEAFF. CDR3 in DNA: TGTGCCAGCAGCTTGTTGACCGGGGTGGGGAACACTGAAGCTTTCTTT.

This chain connects TRBV9 to TRBJ2-1; 7 bases fit TRBD2. The germline V gene has CDR1 SGDLS and CDR2 YYNGEE. The CDR3 is 19 amino acids. Trimming took 1 base from V and 4 from J; bases not matched to a gene: 17. The CDR3 region has the DNA TGTGCCAGCAGCGTACCCTTAGGTCCAGCGGGGCCGAAGTACAATGAGCAGTTCTTC. It encodes CASSVPLGPAGPKYNEQFF.

The chain links TRBV24-1 to TRBJ2-7; no definite D call. Trimming shortened V by 3 bases and J by 6 bases, and 5 bases separated the two germline ends. Germline CDR1 is KGHDR and CDR2 is SFDVKD. CDR3 length: 11 amino acids. CDR3 sequence: CATSDRSEQYF. CDR3 DNA: TGTGCCACCAGTGATCGTAGCGAGCAGTACTTC.

The CDR3 nucleotides are TGTGCCACCAGCAGAGCCACAGGGCCCACTCACGAGCAGTACTTC. Its protein product is CATSRATGPTHEQYF. The chain is built from TRBV15 and TRBJ2-7; D perhaps matches TRBD1 (6 bases). Trimming pared 1 base from V and 5 bases from J, leaving 15 bases between. Germline-derived CDR1 and CDR2 are LNHNV and YYDKDF (reference sequence). There are 15 residues in the CDR3.

This chain connects TRBV19 to TRBJ2-5, with 14 positions matching TRBD2. The V gene end was trimmed by 5 bases and the J gene end by 2 bases; junction bases not matched to a gene: 7. This CDR3 is built from 17 residues. CDR1 and CDR2 from the germline V gene are LNHDA and SQIVND (reference sequence). The CDR3 bases are TGTGCCAGTAGTGGGACTAGCGGGAGATTTTGGCAAGAGACCCAGTACTTC. Protein product: CASSGTSGRFWQETQYF.

V usage is TRBV14 and J usage is TRBJ2-7; 9 nucleotides match TRBD1. Germline CDR1 and CDR2: SGHDN and FVKESK. V shed 6 bases and J 2 bases; nucleotides not matched to a gene: 2. The CDR3 is made up of 13 amino acids. This chain's CDR3 is CASRRQGAYEQYF. In nucleotides, the CDR3 is TGTGCCAGCAGACGACAGGGGGCCTACGAGCAGTACTTC.

This chain joins TRBV3-1 (or the pseudogene TRBV3-2) and TRBJ1-5; D is undetermined. Trimming pared 5 bases from V and 2 bases from J, leaving 10 bases between. The CDR3 is made up of 14 amino acids. The germline gives CDR1 LGHDT, CDR2 YNNKEL (reference sequence). The CDR3 coding sequence is TGTGCCAGCAGCGTGAGCGGGGGCAATCAGCCCCAGCATTTT. It translates to CASSVSGGNQPQHF.

The rearrangement joins TRBV5-1 to TRBJ2-7; 10 bases are a match to TRBD2. This CDR3 comprises 16 residues. V dropped 0 bases and J dropped 0; count of bases not matched to a gene: 3. CDR1 SGHRS and CDR2 YFSETQ come from the germline V gene. In DNA, the CDR3 is TGCGCCAGCAGCTTGGTAGGGACTAGCGACTCCTACGAGCAGTACTTC. This gives the protein CASSLVGTSDSYEQYF.

The chain couples TRBV2 to TRBJ2-7; D is possibly TRBD2 (5 bases). Per the germline V gene, CDR1 is SNHLY and CDR2 is FYNNEI. Between the trimmed V and J ends, which lost 6 bases and 3 bases, there was a span of 15 bases. The CDR3 totals 14 residues. The CDR3 DNA follows: TGTGCCAGCAGGCTGGACTTGCCCTACTACGAGCAGTACTTC. It specifies CASRLDLPYYEQYF.

The rearrangement uses TRBV6-2 or TRBV6-3 and TRBJ2-7; D not certain. Deletions cut 1 base from V and 7 bases from J, with 11 bases between. CDR3 length: 13 residues. Germline CDR1 is MNHEY and CDR2 is SVGEGT. The CDR3 protein is CASSYLSGLEQYF. CDR3 DNA: TGTGCCAGCAGTTACTTATCGGGTTTGGAGCAGTACTTC.

The chain uses TRBV18 and TRBJ1-6; D perhaps matches TRBD1 (6 bases). The ends were cut back, 2 bases at V and 5 bases at J, with 13 bases in the middle. Germline CDR1 and CDR2: KGHSH and LQKENI. The CDR3 sequence is 16 residues long. CDR3 sequence: CASSPVKGQDNSPLHF. The CDR3 DNA reads as TGTGCCAGCTCACCAGTAAAGGGACAAGATAATTCACCCCTCCACTTT.

The rearrangement uses TRBV18 and TRBJ2-1; 10 bases agree with TRBD1. This CDR3 is 14 amino acids long. With 2 bases clipped from V and 7 bases from J, the junction kept 2 bases outside the gene matches. Germline values: CDR1 KGHSH, CDR2 LQKENI. CDR3 nucleotides: TGTGCCAGCTCACCAGACAGGGGGCGGAATGAGCAGTTCTTC. Translation: CASSPDRGRNEQFF.

This chain connects TRBV29-1 to TRBJ1-1, with D hard to call. The germline V and J ends were trimmed by 2 bases and 6 bases, with 10 bases remaining between them. This CDR3 is 12 amino acids long. CDR1 is SQVTM and CDR2 is ANQGSEA in the germline V gene. CDR3: CSVESAYAEAFF. CDR3 DNA: TGCAGCGTTGAAAGCGCATATGCTGAAGCTTTCTTT.

CDR3 bases: TGTGCCAGCGATACTACTGGGTCACCCCTCCACTTT. As protein: CASDTTGSPLHF. This rearrangement joins TRBV6-1 to TRBJ1-6, with D unresolved. Between the trimmed V and J ends, which lost 8 bases and 10 bases, there was a span of 12 bases. The germline gives CDR1 MNHNS, CDR2 SASEGT. CDR3 length: 12 residues.

The V and J genes are TRBV18 and TRBJ1-1; TRBD1 is a possible D gene (6 bases). The V end was cut by 4 bases, the J end by 1 base, with 10 bases between. Germline CDR1 and CDR2: KGHSH and LQKENI. The CDR3 consists of 14 residues. CDR3 bases: TGTGCCAGCTCACTGGCAGGGGAGAACACTGAAGCTTTCTTT. Translated: CASSLAGENTEAFF.